The 22 T cell receptor beta chains listed next were all sequenced from one sample in a study of cytomegalovirus exposure and HLA in healthy donors. The study ran its PCR with 60 Vbeta and 13 Jbeta primers. Profiled with immunoSEQ multiplex PCR; TCRdb holds only in-frame clones, not every one. The table includes around 150,000 clones, 75% to 80% detected once. The sequencing sample was made of PBMCs. These receptors were taken from a woman in her 50s in good health and CMV-seropositive.

This chain links TRBV27 with TRBJ1-2; D possibly corresponds to TRBD1 (6 bases). The CDR3 totals 14 residues. The germline V gene encodes CDR1 MNHEY and CDR2 SMNVEV (reference sequence). V lost 5 bases to trimming and J lost 5 bases, with 15 bases between them. Here the CDR3 DNA reads TGTGCCAGCAGTCCCGTGGGGGCGATTTATGGCTACACCTTC. It is translated as CASSPVGAIYGYTF.

The DNA of the CDR3 is TGTGCCAGCAGTGACTCCGGGAAATACGAGCAGTACTTC. Translated: CASSDSGKYEQYF. The J gene is TRBJ2-7, the V gene TRBV2; TRBD2 is a possible D gene (5 bases). V was pared by 3 bases and J by 4 bases, with 10 bases between. Germline assignment: CDR1 SNHLY and CDR2 FYNNEI. The CDR3 has 13 amino acids.

This chain connects TRBV4-1 to TRBJ1-3; D gene ambiguous. CDR1 is MGHRA, CDR2 YSYEKL, per germline. This CDR3 is 18 amino acids long. Trimming removed 1 base from V and 0 bases from J, with 16 bases in between. In DNA form, the CDR3 reads TGCGCCAGCAGCCAAGGTAGGAGTAGCATCGGCTCTGGAAACACCATATATTTT. The encoded protein is CASSQGRSSIGSGNTIYF.

The chain combines TRBV11-2 with TRBJ1-5, with D hard to call. The germline V and J ends were trimmed by 1 base and 4 bases, with 5 bases remaining between them. Germline lookup yields CDR1 SGHAT and CDR2 FQNNGV. CDR3 length equals 13 residues. The CDR3 loop is CASSLGENQPQHF. The CDR3 nucleotides are TGTGCCAGCAGCTTAGGAGAAAATCAGCCCCAGCATTTT. The variable domain in full, with the rest retrieved from reference TRBV11-2 and TRBJ1-5, is EAGVAQSPRYKIIEKRQSVAFWCNPISGHATLYWYQQILGQGPKLLIQFQNNGVVDDSQLPKDRFSAERLKGVDSTLKIQPAKLEDSAVYLCASSLGENQPQHFGDGTRLSIL.

The chain carries TRBV30 and TRBJ1-2, with 11 bases identical to TRBD1. This CDR3 is built from 15 residues. The trim removed 3 bases at V and 3 bases at J, leaving 6 bases unmatched. Looked up from germline, CDR1 is GTSNPN and CDR2 is SVGIG (reference sequence). The CDR3 sequence is CAWSWTGGVDYGYTF. DNA for the CDR3: TGTGCCTGGAGCTGGACAGGGGGCGTAGACTATGGCTACACCTTC.

This chain joins TRBV6-6 and TRBJ1-1; a weak D match, TRBD1 (5 bases). Per the germline V gene, CDR1 is MNHNY and CDR2 is SVGAGI (reference sequence). This CDR3 is built from 14 residues. V lost 2 bases and J lost 4, with 11 bases in between. CDR3 sequence reads: CASSYKGFRTEAFF. DNA for the CDR3: TGTGCCAGCAGTTACAAGGGGTTTCGCACTGAAGCTTTCTTT.

The chain uses TRBV6-1 and TRBJ2-7; 10 nucleotides match TRBD1. Germline V CDR1 and CDR2: MNHNS, SASEGT. CDR3 length: 16 amino acids. J gave up 2 bases and V 3 bases, and 7 bases lay outside the gene matches. The CDR3 is CASSDRWGQGTYEQYF. The CDR3 coding sequence is TGTGCCAGCAGTGACCGTTGGGGACAGGGGACCTACGAGCAGTACTTC.

This chain joins TRBV9 and TRBJ2-1; 12 bases map to TRBD2. There are 15 residues in the CDR3. Germline lookup yields CDR1 SGDLS and CDR2 YYNGEE. The ends lost 1 base at V and 6 bases at J; junction bases unmatched: 2. CDR3 sequence (DNA): TGTGCCAGCAGCGTATCTAGCGGGAGGGGCAATGAGCAGTTCTTC. Its translation is CASSVSSGRGNEQFF.

The CDR3: CSVVRPEPSSGNTIYF. The CDR3 DNA follows: TGCAGCGTTGTTCGCCCAGAACCAAGCTCTGGAAACACCATATATTTT. The chain has TRBV29-1 and TRBJ1-3; no reliable D call. Germline CDR1 is SQVTM and CDR2 is ANQGSEA. The CDR3 extends over 16 amino acids. Trimming shortened V by 4 bases and J by 0 bases, and 16 bases separated the two germline ends.

This clone was seen a few times. This chain uses TRBV11-2 with TRBJ2-5; D not certain. Between the trimmed V and J ends, which lost 2 bases and 9 bases, there was a span of 19 bases. The CDR3 covers 15 residues. Per the germline V gene, CDR1 is SGHAT and CDR2 is FQNNGV. CDR3 bases: TGTGCCAGCAGCTTATGGCGCAGGTTTCTTGTGGCCCAGTACTTC. Its translation is CASSLWRRFLVAQYF.

A single count supports this clone. V gene TRBV20-1 combines with J gene TRBJ2-3; TRBD2 is a possible D gene (5 bases). The germline gives CDR1 DFQATT, CDR2 SNEGSKA (reference sequence). The CDR3 totals 11 residues. Trimming pared 5 bases from V and 4 bases from J, leaving 7 bases between. The CDR3 region is CSALAADTQYF. As DNA, the CDR3 is TGCAGTGCTCTAGCTGCAGATACGCAGTATTTT.

CDR3: CASTEGSSRRDEQFF. The CDR3 bases are TGTGCCAGCACCGAAGGGAGCTCGAGGAGGGATGAGCAGTTCTTC. The chain links TRBV6-1 to TRBJ2-1, with D possibly TRBD2 on 6 matching bases. The CDR3 has 15 amino acids. V lost 7 bases to trimming and J lost 8 bases, with 21 bases between them. Germline V CDR1 and CDR2: MNHNS, SASEGT.

The J gene is TRBJ2-1, the V gene TRBV13, with 13 bases aligning to TRBD2. The CDR3 contains 16 residues. V was clipped by 4 bases and J by 9 bases; unmatched bases: 9. The germline CDR1 and CDR2 sequences are PRHDT and FYEKMQ (reference sequence). The DNA for the CDR3 is TGTGCCAGCAGCTCCGGGACTAGCGGGGTCCCGGGTGAGCAGTTCTTC. It specifies CASSSGTSGVPGEQFF. The variable domain in full, completed from reference TRBV13 and TRBJ2-1, reads AAGVIQSPRHLIKEKRETATLKCYPIPRHDTVYWYQQGPGQDPQFLISFYEKMQSDKGSIPDRFSAQQFSDYHSELNMSSLELGDSALYFCASSSGTSGVPGEQFFGPGTRLTVL.

V gene TRBV5-6 combines with J gene TRBJ2-5; 11 bases are shared with TRBD2. Germline V gene sequence: CDR1 SGHDT, CDR2 YYEEEE. This CDR3 region has 15 residues. The V segment lost 0 bases and the J segment 5 bases; nucleotides outside the gene matches: 3. The CDR3 DNA sequence: TGTGCCAGCAGCTTGGTGGCTAGCGGGAGGGAGACCCAGTACTTC. Amino acid sequence: CASSLVASGRETQYF.

The chain links TRBV29-1 to TRBJ2-1; TRBD2 matches 8 bases. V trimming: 2 bases; J trimming: 9 bases; junction bases outside the gene matches: 12. The V gene's germline CDR1 is SQVTM and CDR2 ANQGSEA. This CDR3 spans 15 amino acids. The CDR3 here is CSVEKAGASLGEQFF. Here the CDR3 DNA reads TGCAGCGTTGAAAAAGCGGGAGCCAGTTTGGGTGAGCAGTTCTTC.

The chain recombines TRBV6-1 with TRBJ1-1, with 8 bases matching TRBD1. The junction had 5 bases not matched to a gene; V was cut back by 8 bases and J by 0 bases. This CDR3 spans 14 amino acids. In germline, CDR1 is MNHNS, CDR2 SASEGT. Here the CDR3 reads CASGWGQVNTEAFF. CDR3 coding DNA: TGTGCCAGCGGCTGGGGACAGGTGAACACTGAAGCTTTCTTT.

The rearrangement uses TRBV29-1 and TRBJ2-1; tentatively, D is TRBD1 (5 bases). Germline loops: CDR1 SQVTM, CDR2 ANQGSEA. V was shortened by 3 bases and J by 1 base, with 16 bases between the two germline ends. The CDR3 runs 16 residues. CDR3 DNA: TGCAGCGTTGAGGGGTCCCCAGGGCGATCCTACAATGAGCAGTTCTTC. The encoded protein is CSVEGSPGRSYNEQFF.

Comment on this clone: Different DNA sequences within this sample yield the same CDR3. V is TRBV7-8 and J is TRBJ1-3, with D unresolved. The V and J ends lost 5 bases and 1 base respectively, with 3 bases between them. The CDR3 is made up of 12 amino acids. Germline assignment: CDR1 SGHVS and CDR2 FQNEAQ. The CDR3 nucleotides read TGTGCCAGCAGCCTATCTGGAAACACCATATATTTT. It is translated as CASSLSGNTIYF.

This chain uses TRBV27 with TRBJ1-3; a possible D gene is TRBD1 (5 bases). From germline, CDR1 is MNHEY and CDR2 SMNVEV (reference sequence). The CDR3 contains 14 residues. Trimming stripped 8 bases from V and 2 bases from J, with 13 bases between. CDR3 amino acids: CASRDSSAGNTIYF. In DNA form, the CDR3 reads TGTGCCAGCCGAGACAGTAGTGCTGGAAACACCATATATTTT.

The CDR3 is CASRPQGAGNSPLHF. CDR3 coding DNA: TGTGCCAGCAGACCACAGGGGGCTGGAAATTCACCCCTCCACTTT. The chain has TRBV5-4 and TRBJ1-6, with 9 bases matching TRBD1. The CDR3 loop spans 15 amino acids. V lost 5 bases to trimming and J lost 7 bases; unmatched junction nucleotides: 7. The germline gives CDR1 SGHNT, CDR2 YYREEE (reference sequence). Looking up the rest from reference TRBV5-4 and TRBJ1-6 gives the full variable domain: ETGVTQSPTHLIKTRGQQVTLRCSSQSGHNTVSWYQQALGQGPQFIFQYYREEENGRGNFPPRFSGLQFPNYSSELNVNALELDDSALYLCASRPQGAGNSPLHFGNGTRLTVT.

This clone was recorded only once. The J gene is TRBJ1-2, the V gene TRBV5-3; D remains unclear. TRBV5-3 is an ORF; its function is uncertain. Trimming took off 0 bases at V and 5 bases at J, with 23 bases between the two ends. This CDR3 comprises 18 residues. CDR3 protein: CARSLASRVPQSRYGYTF. CDR3 DNA: TGTGCCAGAAGCTTGGCCTCGCGGGTGCCCCAATCCCGATATGGCTACACCTTC.

J is TRBJ2-1 and V is TRBV28; 15 bases align to TRBD2. CDR3 length: 20 residues. Germline CDR1 reads MDHEN; CDR2 reads SYDVKM. V gave up 6 bases and J gave up 5 bases; unmatched junction bases: 17. CDR3 protein: CASSPYTGLAGGREDNEQFF. The DNA for the CDR3 is TGTGCCAGCAGCCCTTATACCGGACTAGCGGGGGGGCGTGAGGACAATGAGCAGTTCTTC. Together with reference TRBV28 and TRBJ2-1, the CDR3 gives the full variable domain: DVKVTQSSRYLVKRTGEKVFLECVQDMDHENMFWYRQDPGLGLRLIYFSYDVKMKEKGDIPEGYSVSREKKERFSLILESASTNQTSMYLCASSPYTGLAGGREDNEQFFGPGTRLTVL.